Detailed here is one T cell receptor (beta chain). Its specificity is unknown. The CDR3 is 11 residues long. V was shortened by 5 bases and J by 9 bases, with 10 bases between the two germline ends. Germline CDR1 and CDR2: MNHNS and SASEGT. With the Oncomine TCR Beta short-read assay, DNA from cultured CD4+ T cells was sequenced. TCRdb reprocessed the PCR reads with MiXCR, giving one entry per CDR3 protein. The sample records around 8,800 distinct CDR3 sequences, roughly three fifths being singletons. The data belong to a study of vaccination and CD4 T cells after COVID-19. The sample's treatment: roughly 10-day PBMC culture with coronavirus spike peptide pools or control peptides (ViraFEST assay). PBMCs were cultured at two million per well with roughly 9 IU/ml IL-2 and about 10 ug/ml peptide pools.

The source of this sequence is a human donor with COVID-19. The source was cultured CD4+ T cells from blood, collected after SARS-CoV-2 vaccination. This chain links TRBV6-1 with TRBJ1-2, with D tentatively TRBD1 (5 bases). CDR3 in amino acids: CASSRQGRYTF. The CDR3 coding sequence is TGTGCCAGCAGTAGGCAGGGCCGCTACACCTTC.